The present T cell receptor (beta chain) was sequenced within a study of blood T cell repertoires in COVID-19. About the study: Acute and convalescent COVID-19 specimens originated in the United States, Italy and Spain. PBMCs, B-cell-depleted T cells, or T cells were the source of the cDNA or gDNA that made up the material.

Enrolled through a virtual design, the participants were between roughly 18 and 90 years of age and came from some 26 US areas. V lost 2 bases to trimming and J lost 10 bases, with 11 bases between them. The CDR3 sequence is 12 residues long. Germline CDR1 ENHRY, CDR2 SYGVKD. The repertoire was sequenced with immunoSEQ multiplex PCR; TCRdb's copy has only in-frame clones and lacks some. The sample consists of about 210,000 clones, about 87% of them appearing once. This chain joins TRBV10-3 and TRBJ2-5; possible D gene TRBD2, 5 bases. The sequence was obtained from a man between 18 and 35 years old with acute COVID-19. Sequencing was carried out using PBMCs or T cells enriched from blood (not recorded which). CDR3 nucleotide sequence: TGTGCCATCAGTGAGCCCGGGGTGAACCAGTACTTC. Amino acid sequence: CAISEPGVNQYF.